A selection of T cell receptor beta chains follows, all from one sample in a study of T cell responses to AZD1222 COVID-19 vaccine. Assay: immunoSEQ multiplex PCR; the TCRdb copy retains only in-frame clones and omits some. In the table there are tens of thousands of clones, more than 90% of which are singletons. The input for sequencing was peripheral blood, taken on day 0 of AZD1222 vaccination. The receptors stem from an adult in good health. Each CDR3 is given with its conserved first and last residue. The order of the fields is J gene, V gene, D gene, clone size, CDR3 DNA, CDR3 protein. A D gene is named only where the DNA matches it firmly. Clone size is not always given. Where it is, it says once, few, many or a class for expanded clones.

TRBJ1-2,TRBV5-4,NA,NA,TGTGCCAGCAGCTTGGGCAGGGCCTACACCTTC,CASSLGRAYTF
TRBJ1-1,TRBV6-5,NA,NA,TGTGCCAGCAGTTACTCCCCGGCCAGGTCCACTGAAGCTTTCTTT,CASSYSPARSTEAFF
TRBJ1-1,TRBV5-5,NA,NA,TGTGCCAGCAGCCCCCTGACAGGACATATGAACACTGAAGCTTTCTTT,CASSPLTGHMNTEAFF
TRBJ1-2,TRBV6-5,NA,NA,TGTGCCAGCGAGACCCCTAACTATGGCTACACCTTC,CASETPNYGYTF
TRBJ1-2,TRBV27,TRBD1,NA,TGTGCCAGCAGCTCAAGGACAGGGATAGAATATGGCTACACCTTC,CASSSRTGIEYGYTF
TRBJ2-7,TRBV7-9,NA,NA,TGTGCCAGCAGCCGTCCGGGCCACTACGAGCAGTACTTC,CASSRPGHYEQYF
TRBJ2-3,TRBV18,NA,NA,TGTGCCAGCTCACCTCTCCCATCTCTGACAGATACGCAGTATTTT,CASSPLPSLTDTQYF
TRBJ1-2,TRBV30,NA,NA,TGTGCCTGGAGTAGTTCTAACTATGGCTACACCTTC,CAWSSSNYGYTF
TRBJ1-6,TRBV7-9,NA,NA,TGTGCCAGCGCCCAGGGCGGATCACCCCTCCACTTT,CASAQGGSPLHF
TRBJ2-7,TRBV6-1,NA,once,TGTGCCAGCGGGGAGGCGGCGGAGGGGGGCGAGCAGTACTTC,CASGEAAEGGEQYF
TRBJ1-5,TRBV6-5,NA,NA,TGTGCCAGCAGCCGACAACTCAATCAGCCCCAGCATTTT,CASSRQLNQPQHF
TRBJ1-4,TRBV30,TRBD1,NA,TGTGCCTGGAGGACAGGGGAAAAACTGTTTTTT,CAWRTGEKLFF
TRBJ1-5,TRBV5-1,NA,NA,TGCGCCAGCAGCTTGGAAGATTATAGCACTCAGCCCCAGCATTTT,CASSLEDYSTQPQHF
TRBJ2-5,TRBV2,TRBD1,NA,TGTGCCAGCAGTGAGGACAGGGCACCGAGAGAGACCCAGTACTTC,CASSEDRAPRETQYF
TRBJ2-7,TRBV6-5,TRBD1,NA,TGTGCCAGCAGGACCAGGGGGCCCTCCTACGAGCAGTACTTC,CASRTRGPSYEQYF
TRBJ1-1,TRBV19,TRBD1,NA,TGTGCCAGTAGTCACTTGACAGGGGGCCATCCCATGAACACTGAAGCTTTCTTT,CASSHLTGGHPMNTEAFF
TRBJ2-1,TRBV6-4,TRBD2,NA,TGTGCCAGCAGTGGTTTTAGCGGGAGCTCCTACAATGAGCAGTTCTTC,CASSGFSGSSYNEQFF
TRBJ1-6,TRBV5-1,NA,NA,TGCGCCAGCAGTTCGGACCTCTCAAATTCACCCCTCCACTTT,CASSSDLSNSPLHF
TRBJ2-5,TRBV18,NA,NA,TGTGCCAGCTCACCAATGAATACAGCGTACCAAGAGACCCAGTACTTC,CASSPMNTAYQETQYF
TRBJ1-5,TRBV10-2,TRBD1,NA,TGCGCCAGCAGTGAGTCCGGCAGGGGGCTTCAGCCCCAGCATTTT,CASSESGRGLQPQHF
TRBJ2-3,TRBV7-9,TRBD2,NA,TGTGCCAGCAGCTTACCAAGCGGGGGGACAGATACGCAGTATTTT,CASSLPSGGTDTQYF
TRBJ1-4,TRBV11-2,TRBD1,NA,TGTGCCAGCAAAAGGGGGCTGGGTGAAAAACTGTTTTTT,CASKRGLGEKLFF
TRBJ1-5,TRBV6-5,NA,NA,TGTGCCAGCAGTCGCAGGGTGTCTCAGCCCCAGCATTTT,CASSRRVSQPQHF
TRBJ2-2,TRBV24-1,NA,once,TGTGCCACCAGTGATTCCGGGCGACAACACACCGGGGAGCTGTTTTTT,CATSDSGRQHTGELFF
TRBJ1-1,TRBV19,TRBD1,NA,TGTGCCAGTAGTCAGGGGGCGGACACTGAAGCTTTCTTT,CASSQGADTEAFF
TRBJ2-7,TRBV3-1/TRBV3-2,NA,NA,TGTGCCAGCAGCTATCTCGGTGAGCAGTACTTC,CASSYLGEQYF
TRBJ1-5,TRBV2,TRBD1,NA,TGTGCCAGCGGGAGGGACAGGATCCTTATAAGCAATCAGCCCCAGCATTTT,CASGRDRILISNQPQHF
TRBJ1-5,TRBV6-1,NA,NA,TGTGCCAGCAGTGAGCCCCACGGGGACGTTAGCAATCAGCCCCAGCATTTT,CASSEPHGDVSNQPQHF
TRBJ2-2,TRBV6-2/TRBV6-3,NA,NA,TGTGCCAGCAGTCAACCACCCACCGGGGAGCTGTTTTTT,CASSQPPTGELFF
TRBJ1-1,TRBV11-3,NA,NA,TGTGCCAGCAGCCTAGGCCCCACGAAAGAAGCTTTCTTT,CASSLGPTKEAFF
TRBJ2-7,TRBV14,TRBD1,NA,TGTGCCAGCAGCCGACAGGGGGTATCCTACGAGCAGTACTTC,CASSRQGVSYEQYF
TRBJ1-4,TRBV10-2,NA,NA,TGCGCCAGCAGTGAGGGTGGAGAAAAACTGTTTTTT,CASSEGGEKLFF
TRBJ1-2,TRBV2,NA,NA,TGTGCCAGCAGGAGCCCTATTAGGCCGGGAGACGGCTACACCTTC,CASRSPIRPGDGYTF
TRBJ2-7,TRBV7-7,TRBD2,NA,TGTGCTAGCAGCTTACCTGGTACCGGGGGGGCTACCTACGAGCAGTACTTC,CASSLPGTGGATYEQYF
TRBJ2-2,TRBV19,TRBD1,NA,TGTGCCAGTAGCCCGACACAGGGGGCAGTTTGGGCCGGGGAGCTGTTTTTT,CASSPTQGAVWAGELFF
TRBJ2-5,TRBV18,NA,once,TGTGCCAGCTCACCCACGTACCAAGAGACCCAGTACTTC,CASSPTYQETQYF
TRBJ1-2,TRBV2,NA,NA,TGTGCCAGCGGTCGGGGGTATGGCTACACCTTC,CASGRGYGYTF
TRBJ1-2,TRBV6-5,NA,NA,TGTGCCAGCCGACTCCTGGGGAACGATGGCTACACCTTC,CASRLLGNDGYTF